The next 32 T cell receptor beta chains were all read from a single sample in a study of beta chain features in type 1 diabetes. Isolated RNA was reverse transcribed in full, so expressed TCRB transcripts were sequenced. The repertoire was sequenced with immunoSEQ multiplex PCR; TCRdb's copy has only in-frame clones and lacks some. The sample records some 360,000 clones, 15% to 20% being singletons. Material for sequencing was naive CD4+ T cells from blood. Every receptor here comes from a woman under 30 in good health.

The rearrangement joins TRBV15 to TRBJ2-1, with a possible D match to TRBD2 (6 bases). The CDR3 sequence is 15 residues long. The germline V gene has CDR1 LNHNV and CDR2 YYDKDF (reference sequence). Trimming shortened V by 0 bases and J by 3 bases, and 9 bases separated the two germline ends. CDR3 sequence reads: CATSREGGNYNEQFF. CDR3 DNA sequence: TGTGCCACCAGCAGAGAGGGGGGTAACTACAATGAGCAGTTCTTC.

Regarding this clone: This sample includes further DNA sequences coding for the same CDR3. V and J are TRBV30 and TRBJ1-1, with TRBD1 as a possible D gene (5 bases). The CDR3 contains 13 residues. Trimming removed 2 bases at V and 0 bases at J, with 7 bases between. The germline gives CDR1 GTSNPN, CDR2 SVGIG (reference sequence). The CDR3 DNA reads as TGTGCCTGGAGTAAGGGGCTGAACACTGAAGCTTTCTTT. Translation gives CAWSKGLNTEAFF.

This chain connects TRBV7-2 to TRBJ2-1, with D possibly being TRBD2 (6 bases). Germline V gives CDR1 SGHTA, CDR2 FQGNSA. The V end was cut by 4 bases, the J end by 12 bases, with 19 bases between. The CDR3 loop spans 14 amino acids. Here the CDR3 reads CASSSPAGSWGQFF. CDR3 bases: TGTGCCAGCAGCTCCCCGGCGGGATCCTGGGGGCAGTTCTTC.

V and J are TRBV25-1 and TRBJ2-1; 7 bases are a match to TRBD2. This CDR3 has 15 residues. Germline CDR1 and CDR2: MGHDK and SYGVNS. Trimming at V came to 6 bases and at J to 0 bases, leaving 5 bases not matched to a gene. The CDR3 bases are TGTGCCAGCAGCCCTAGCGGCAGCTCCTACAATGAGCAGTTCTTC. It codes for CASSPSGSSYNEQFF.

This clone has only a few counts. The chain carries TRBV11-1 and TRBJ1-2, with D unresolved. Germline V gives CDR1 SGHAT, CDR2 FQDESV (reference sequence). V was cut by 5 bases and J by 8 bases, with 12 bases left in between. The CDR3 covers 12 residues. The CDR3 protein is CASSPPTRGYTF. The DNA for the CDR3 is TGTGCCAGCAGCCCCCCCACCAGAGGCTACACCTTC.

This clone was observed a few times. The chain uses TRBV18 and TRBJ2-7; D is unclear. This CDR3 contains 15 residues. In germline, CDR1 is KGHSH, CDR2 LQKENI. V gave up 2 bases and J gave up 1 base, with 12 bases separating them. The DNA of the CDR3 is TGTGCCAGCTCACCAAACGGTGACGGGTCCTACGAGCAGTACTTC. Its translation: CASSPNGDGSYEQYF.

The genes are TRBV29-1 and TRBJ2-7, with 7 nucleotides matching TRBD1. This CDR3 is 12 amino acids long. The germline CDR1 and CDR2 sequences are SQVTM and ANQGSEA. With 6 bases clipped from V and 2 bases from J, the junction kept 4 bases outside the gene matches. The CDR3 is CSVSTGAYEQYF. In DNA, the CDR3 is TGCAGCGTCTCCACAGGGGCCTACGAGCAGTACTTC.

The V call is TRBV11-1, the J call TRBJ2-5; no reliable D call. Trimming cost V 1 base and J 2 bases, with 11 bases left between them. This CDR3 spans 15 amino acids. Germline values: CDR1 SGHAT, CDR2 FQDESV (reference sequence). CDR3 DNA sequence: TGTGCCAGCAGCTTAGGGTCAGGCATTCAAGAGACCCAGTACTTC. This sequence encodes CASSLGSGIQETQYF.

This clone turned up a few times. The chain combines TRBV2 with TRBJ2-1, with 11 bases that match TRBD2. The CDR3 consists of 16 residues. After removal of 8 bases from V and 0 bases from J, the junction contained 6 bases not matched to a gene. The germline V gene encodes CDR1 SNHLY and CDR2 FYNNEI. CDR3 region: CASVDLAGGSYNEQFF. DNA for the CDR3: TGTGCCAGCGTCGATCTAGCGGGGGGCTCCTACAATGAGCAGTTCTTC.

Written as DNA, the CDR3 is TGCGCCAGCAGCTTCTGGACTAGCGGGGAGCGGACAGATACGCAGTATTTT. Its translation: CASSFWTSGERTDTQYF. This sequence joins TRBV5-1 and TRBJ2-3; 12 bases match TRBD2. The CDR3 spans 17 residues. V lost 2 bases, J lost 3 bases, and 7 bases stayed unmatched. Germline lookup yields CDR1 SGHRS and CDR2 YFSETQ.

This chain joins TRBV30 and TRBJ2-7, with 7 bases lining up with TRBD1. The J segment lost 0 bases and the V segment lost 5 bases, leaving 13 bases of the junction unmatched. CDR3 length equals 16 residues. CDR1 is GTSNPN, CDR2 SVGIG, per germline (reference sequence). This CDR3 reads CAWASGTALSSYEQYF. The CDR3 DNA sequence: TGTGCCTGGGCATCCGGGACAGCCTTAAGCTCCTACGAGCAGTACTTC.

This clone turned up a few times. The chain joins TRBV5-4 to TRBJ2-1; 13 bases are shared with TRBD2. J lost 5 bases, V lost 4 bases, and 9 bases had no gene match. The CDR3 covers 17 residues. Germline CDR1 SGHNT, CDR2 YYREEE (reference sequence). The CDR3 bases are TGTGCCAGCAGCAAAGGACTAGCGGGAGACCCAGACAATGAGCAGTTCTTC. As protein: CASSKGLAGDPDNEQFF.

This clone was seen just once. The chain joins TRBV5-1 to TRBJ2-1; 10 bases match TRBD1. Germline V gives CDR1 SGHRS, CDR2 YFSETQ. CDR3 length: 17 residues. V was clipped by 0 bases and J by 4 bases; unmatched bases: 7. Here the CDR3 reads CASSLGGQGLTYNEQFF. The CDR3 DNA reads TGCGCCAGCAGCTTGGGGGGACAGGGGTTAACGTACAATGAGCAGTTCTTC.

This clone came up once. The chain has TRBV5-4 and TRBJ1-2; 8 bases are shared with TRBD1. The CDR3 has 14 residues. V was clipped by 3 bases and J by 7 bases; unmatched bases: 8. CDR1 and CDR2 from the germline V gene are SGHNT and YYREEE (reference sequence). The CDR3 here is CASSSLQGAGGYTF. CDR3 DNA: TGTGCCAGCAGCTCCCTCCAGGGGGCAGGTGGCTACACCTTC.

The chain links TRBV30 to TRBJ1-2; D possibly corresponds to TRBD1 (5 bases). The ends were cut back, 4 bases at V and 1 base at J, with 13 bases in the middle. Germline CDR1 GTSNPN, CDR2 SVGIG (reference sequence). The CDR3 spans 14 residues. The CDR3 DNA reads TGTGCCTGGAACCGGGGGACGGATAACTATGGCTACACCTTC. Translated: CAWNRGTDNYGYTF.

V is TRBV18 and J is TRBJ2-3; 7 bases align to TRBD2. Per germline, CDR1 KGHSH and CDR2 LQKENI. With V trimmed by 3 bases and J by 0 bases, 3 bases remained unmatched. CDR3 length: 15 amino acids. This CDR3 is CASSPFGRSTDTQYF. DNA for the CDR3: TGTGCCAGCTCACCCTTCGGGAGGAGCACAGATACGCAGTATTTT.

This chain connects TRBV18 to TRBJ1-1; unclear D gene. Trimming pared 4 bases from V and 3 bases from J, leaving 9 bases between. Germline V CDR1 and CDR2: KGHSH, LQKENI. This CDR3 is 13 amino acids long. The CDR3 reads CASSRGGDTEAFF. CDR3 bases: TGTGCCAGCTCACGCGGCGGAGACACTGAAGCTTTCTTT.

This clone was detected only a few times. The V and J genes are TRBV5-1 and TRBJ1-1, with 7 nucleotides matching TRBD1. Germline assignment: CDR1 SGHRS and CDR2 YFSETQ. V dropped 4 bases and J dropped 1; count of bases not matched to a gene: 13. The CDR3 contains 17 residues. This CDR3 is CASSRDPRQGRNTEAFF. In nucleotides, the CDR3 is TGCGCCAGCAGCCGCGATCCTAGACAGGGAAGGAACACTGAAGCTTTCTTT.

CDR3 coding DNA: TGTGCCAGCAGCGTCCCTCGCACAGATACGCAGTATTTT. It codes for CASSVPRTDTQYF. This chain connects TRBV11-3 to TRBJ2-3; D not resolved. This CDR3 is 13 amino acids long. V was pared by 5 bases and J by 1 base, with 7 bases between. The germline V gene encodes CDR1 SGHNT and CDR2 YENEEA.

The J gene is TRBJ2-7, the V gene TRBV5-6, with D perhaps matching TRBD1 (6 bases). The CDR3 is 14 residues long. Germline CDR1 is SGHDT and CDR2 is YYEEEE. V lost 1 base and J 2 bases, leaving 10 bases between the germline ends. This CDR3 is CASSLIRGTYEQYF. The CDR3 coding sequence is TGTGCCAGCAGCTTGATCAGGGGAACCTACGAGCAGTACTTC.

The CDR3 reads CASSSRQGSGTEAFF. The DNA for the CDR3 is TGTGCCAGCAGCTCCAGACAGGGGTCGGGCACTGAAGCTTTCTTT. J is TRBJ1-1 and V is TRBV7-2; 8 bases are a match to TRBD1. The CDR3 contains 15 residues. Germline lookup yields CDR1 SGHTA and CDR2 FQGNSA. Germline trimming cut 4 bases from V and 4 bases from J; bases unmatched to any gene: 8.

The chain links TRBV7-3 to TRBJ2-4; D perhaps matches TRBD2 (6 bases). The CDR3 is 13 residues long. The germline V gene encodes CDR1 SGHTA and CDR2 FQGTGA. V was trimmed by 4 bases and J by 9 bases, leaving 13 bases between them. CDR3 nucleotides: TGTGCCAGCAGCTCCGCGGGGTCGGGCATTCAGTACTTC. Protein sequence: CASSSAGSGIQYF. Complete variable domain (other parts from reference TRBV7-3 and TRBJ2-4): GAGVSQTPSNKVTEKGKYVELRCDPISGHTALYWYRQSLGQGPEFLIYFQGTGAADDSGLPNDRFFAVRPEGSVSTLKIQRTERGDSAVYLCASSSAGSGIQYFGAGTRLSVL.

This chain connects TRBV5-1 to TRBJ2-3; 7 bases align to TRBD1. The CDR3 loop spans 15 amino acids. Germline trimming cut 9 bases from V and 2 bases from J; bases unmatched to any gene: 12. Germline lookup yields CDR1 SGHRS and CDR2 YFSETQ. CDR3: CATTPGQEFTDTQYF. The CDR3 region has the DNA TGCGCCACGACGCCAGGACAGGAATTCACAGATACGCAGTATTTT. The entire variable domain, with the rest obtained from reference TRBV5-1 and TRBJ2-3, is as follows: KAGVTQTPRYLIKTRGQQVTLSCSPISGHRSVSWYQQTPGQGLQFLFEYFSETQRNKGNFPGRFSGRQFSNSRSEMNVSTLELGDSALYLCATTPGQEFTDTQYFGPGTRLTVL.

This clone was observed a few times. The chain uses TRBV6-5 and TRBJ2-3, with 10 bases fitting TRBD2. The CDR3 loop spans 15 amino acids. V dropped 8 bases and J dropped 5; count of bases not matched to a gene: 10. Germline V CDR1 and CDR2: MNHEY, SVGAGI. CDR3 region: CASGRSGGAGDTQYF. In DNA form, the CDR3 reads TGTGCCAGCGGGAGAAGCGGGGGGGCGGGAGATACGCAGTATTTT.

The J gene is TRBJ1-1, the V gene TRBV5-5; D gene unclear. With 6 bases removed from V and 3 bases from J, the gap between germline ends came to 15 bases. The CDR3 is 14 amino acids. Germline V gene data show CDR1 as SGHKS and CDR2 as YYEKEE (reference sequence). In DNA, the CDR3 is TGTGCCAGCACCCTCGGGAGGGCGGACACTGAAGCTTTCTTT. It specifies CASTLGRADTEAFF.

CDR3 nucleotide sequence: TGTGCCAGCTCACCTAGTGTGACTGGGGCCAACGTCCTGACTTTC. This codes for CASSPSVTGANVLTF. V gene TRBV18 combines with J gene TRBJ2-6; D uncertain. V was trimmed by 3 bases and J by 2 bases, leaving 8 bases between them. Germline CDR1 KGHSH, CDR2 LQKENI. The CDR3 totals 15 residues.

This clone has only a few counts. The CDR3 DNA is TGTGCCAGCAGCCCACGGACACAGAACACTGAAGCTTTCTTT. Translated: CASSPRTQNTEAFF. The rearrangement uses TRBV11-2 and TRBJ1-1, with a tentative D call TRBD1 (5 bases). This CDR3 spans 14 amino acids. V lost 5 bases and J lost 1, with 11 bases in between. Germline V gives CDR1 SGHAT, CDR2 FQNNGV.

This clone was detected a few times. The gene calls are TRBV5-1 and TRBJ2-4, with D hard to call. Germline CDR1 reads SGHRS; CDR2 reads YFSETQ. Deletions cut 1 base from V and 6 bases from J, with 11 bases between. The CDR3 covers 14 residues. The chain's CDR3 is CASSLWAESNIQYF. The DNA for the CDR3 is TGCGCCAGCAGCTTGTGGGCAGAATCAAACATTCAGTACTTC.

CDR3 residues: CASSPGTGARGEKLFF. CDR3 in DNA: TGTGCCAGCAGCCCCGGGACAGGGGCTCGGGGCGAAAAACTGTTTTTT. The chain couples TRBV11-2 to TRBJ1-4, with 10 positions matching TRBD1. The CDR3 is 16 residues long. V was pared by 5 bases and J by 8 bases, with 11 bases of the junction left unmatched. Germline CDR1 is SGHAT and CDR2 is FQNNGV.

This clone was observed a few times. The chain joins TRBV11-1 to TRBJ2-1; 8 nucleotides align to TRBD1. Germline CDR1 is SGHAT and CDR2 is FQDESV (reference sequence). The length of the CDR3 is 15 residues. The ends lost 4 bases at V and 7 bases at J; junction bases unmatched: 9. This chain's CDR3 is CASSSSRDRRNEQFF. CDR3 coding DNA: TGTGCCAGCAGCTCCAGCCGGGACAGGAGGAATGAGCAGTTCTTC.

The sample holds a few counts of this clone. Other nucleotide sequences in the sample specify the same CDR3. The chain couples TRBV7-2 to TRBJ2-5; D is perhaps TRBD1 (5 bases). Germline loops: CDR1 SGHTA, CDR2 FQGNSA. This CDR3 has 13 residues. V was cut by 3 bases and J by 1 base, with 6 bases left in between. CDR3 DNA: TGTGCCAGCAGCTTGACAGTCCAAGAGACCCAGTACTTC. Its protein is CASSLTVQETQYF.

The J gene is TRBJ2-7, the V gene TRBV4-1; D is unresolved. Deletions cut 1 base from V and 2 bases from J, with 12 bases between. The CDR3 has 15 amino acids. CDR1 is MGHRA, CDR2 YSYEKL, per germline. The CDR3 coding sequence is TGCGCCAGCAGCCAAGTCTACTATGGAACCTACGAGCAGTACTTC. Translating gives CASSQVYYGTYEQYF.